Presented here are 19 T cell receptor beta chains from one specimen sequenced in a study of Tregs in tolerant kidney transplant recipients. Related graft donors supplied nonmyeloablative bone marrow transplants, and mixed chimerism was transient. Clones were sequenced by immunoSEQ multiplex PCR, and TCRdb holds only the in-frame ones, with some missing. Recorded for this sample: tens of thousands of clones. The sample was CD4+ T cells from blood (PBMCs), taken 24 months after the transplant. The source is a human patient who received a combined kidney and bone marrow transplant. The graft donor may account for some of the T cells.

As regards this clone: The observed sequence ends 3 residues before the CDR3 terminus, with the missing tail filled in from the germline J gene. V usage is TRBV7-3 and J usage is TRBJ2-7, with D uncertain. CDR1 and CDR2 from the germline V gene are SGHTA and FQGTGA. Trimming took 8 bases from V and 6 from J, leaving 17 bases between them. The length of the CDR3 is 13 residues. The CDR3 spells CASASSPKREQYF. The covered CDR3 bases are TGTGCCAGCGCCTCAAGCCCCAAACGCGAG.

The covered CDR3 bases are TGCGCCAGCAGCATAGCTAGACAGGGGACCTACACCGGGGAG. Amino acids: CASSIARQGTYTGE. The CDR3 in its entirety is CASSIARQGTYTGELFF. The V and J genes are TRBV5-1 and TRBJ2-2; TRBD1 aligns across 8 bases. The read comes to an end 3 residues before the CDR3 does, leaving the germline J gene to fill in the end. J was trimmed by 3 bases and V by 4 bases; bases with no gene match: 11. Germline-derived CDR1 and CDR2 are SGHRS and YFSETQ. This CDR3 contains 17 residues. The full variable domain, its missing parts supplied by reference TRBV5-1 and TRBJ2-2, is KAGVTQTPRYLIKTRGQQVTLSCSPISGHRSVSWYQQTPGQGLQFLFEYFSETQRNKGNFPGRFSGRQFSNSRSEMNVSTLELGDSALYLCASSIARQGTYTGELFFGEGSRLTVL.

Comments on this clone: Mismatch with germline at one junction end may stem from a read error. The read ends 3 residues shy of where the CDR3 ends; the end is completed using the germline J gene. The V and J genes are TRBV4-2 and TRBJ2-7; 7 nucleotides align to TRBD1. The CDR3 contains 15 residues. CDR1 and CDR2 (germline): LGHNA, YNFKEQ. The sequenced CDR3 bases are TGCGCCAGCAGCCAAGACCCCGACAGGGCCTACGAG. This translates into CASSQDPDRAYE. The full CDR3 protein reads CASSQDPDRAYEQYF.

For this clone: The CDR3 end is not reached by the read, which stops 3 residues before it; the germline J gene fills it in. The rearrangement links TRBV29-1 to TRBJ2-3, with 12 bases aligning to TRBD2. V shed 4 bases, J shed 5 bases, and the junction held 7 bases outside the gene matches. Germline V CDR1 and CDR2: SQVTM, ANQGSEA. The CDR3 spans 15 residues. The covered CDR3 bases are TGCAGCGTTGGGCCCCTAGCGGGAGGGAAAGATACG. Translated: CSVGPLAGGKDT. In full, the CDR3 is CSVGPLAGGKDTQYF.

Of note for this clone: Coverage ceases 3 residues before the CDR3 finishes, and the germline J gene fills in the end. J is TRBJ2-4 and V is TRBV5-1, with D perhaps TRBD1 or TRBD2 (6 bases each). The CDR3 has 16 residues. V gave up 3 bases and J gave up 7 bases, with 20 bases separating them. Germline values: CDR1 SGHRS, CDR2 YFSETQ. The DNA read from the CDR3 is TGCGCCAGCAGCTGGGGGCCGGGACAAGGGAGGAACATT. Amino acid sequence: CASSWGPGQGRNI. In full, the CDR3 is CASSWGPGQGRNIQYF.

In regard to this clone: The CDR3 goes on 3 residues after the read ends, and that part is filled in from the germline J gene. The V and J genes are TRBV30 and TRBJ1-6; 7 positions agree with TRBD1. The CDR3 spans 15 residues. The germline gives CDR1 GTSNPN, CDR2 SVGIG (reference sequence). With 3 bases clipped from V and 2 bases from J, the junction kept 4 bases outside the gene matches. This chain's CDR3 is CAWRETGAYNSPLHF. CDR3 DNA, as far as it was read: TGTGCCTGGAGAGAAACAGGGGCCTATAATTCACCC.

Concerning this clone: The read ends 3 residues early relative to the CDR3; the germline J gene fills the gap. This chain links TRBV18 with TRBJ1-1; 8 bases map to TRBD1. The CDR3 runs to 14 residues. With V trimmed by 1 base and J by 4 bases, 2 bases remained unmatched. Germline loops: CDR1 KGHSH, CDR2 LQKENI. The CDR3 loop reads CASSPQQGATEAFF. The sequenced CDR3 bases are TGTGCCAGCTCACCACAGCAGGGGGCCACTGAA. Full variable domain (outside the CDR3, taken from reference TRBV18 and TRBJ1-1): NAGVMQNPRHLVRRRGQEARLRCSPMKGHSHVYWYRQLPEEGLKFMVYLQKENIIDESGMPKERFSAEFPKEGPSILRIQQVVRGDSAAYFCASSPQQGATEAFFGQGTRLTVV.

Notes on this clone: The read halts 3 residues ahead of the CDR3 end, with the missing end drawn from the germline J gene. This chain links TRBV20-1 with TRBJ2-1, with a weak D call TRBD2 (6 bases). This CDR3 contains 13 residues. Germline CDR1 DFQATT, CDR2 SNEGSKA (reference sequence). V was cut by 7 bases and J by 4 bases, with 14 bases left in between. The CDR3 here is CSVGGEIYNEQFF. CDR3 DNA, as far as it was read: TGCAGTGTTGGCGGGGAAATATACAATGAG.

Worth noting for this clone: The CDR3 is cut off 3 residues early in the read; its end comes from the germline J gene. The chain is built from TRBV4-2 and TRBJ1-5; TRBD1 matches at 9 bases. Germline lookup yields CDR1 LGHNA and CDR2 YNFKEQ. This CDR3 comprises 16 residues. V lost 4 bases to trimming and J lost 1 base; unmatched junction nucleotides: 5. Here the CDR3 reads CASSPGTGSSNQPQHF. The CDR3 DNA, read in part, is TGTGCCAGCAGCCCCGGGACAGGGTCGAGCAATCAGCCC.

A word on this clone: The read ends 3 residues early relative to the CDR3; the germline J gene fills the gap. The chain recombines TRBV20-1 with TRBJ1-6; D is unclear. The CDR3 covers 13 residues. Germline loops: CDR1 DFQATT, CDR2 SNEGSKA (reference sequence). Trimming left V 3 bases short and J 9 bases short, with 12 bases between. The sequenced CDR3 bases are TGCAGTGCTAGGTGGGATGCGGGTTCACCC. This gives the protein CSARWDAGSP. The complete CDR3 protein is CSARWDAGSPLHF.

In the case of this clone: Sequencing ends 3 residues short of the CDR3 end; the germline J gene provides the rest. J is TRBJ1-4 and V is TRBV9, with TRBD1 matching over 10 bases. The ends lost 7 bases at V and 0 bases at J; junction bases unmatched: 9. The CDR3 consists of 17 residues. Germline V gene lookup returns CDR1 SGDLS and CDR2 YYNGEE. This CDR3 is CASGGQGGLPTNEKLFF. CDR3 DNA, as far as it was read: TGTGCCAGCGGAGGACAGGGGGGCCTACCAACTAATGAAAAA.

Turning to this clone: Coverage ceases 3 residues before the CDR3 finishes, and the germline J gene fills in the end. V gene TRBV5-1 combines with J gene TRBJ2-1; TRBD2 agrees at 9 bases. The germline V gene has CDR1 SGHRS and CDR2 YFSETQ. Trimming at V came to 4 bases and at J to 0 bases, leaving 11 bases not matched to a gene. The CDR3 consists of 18 residues. The DNA read from the CDR3 is TGCGCCAGCAGCCTCGGGACTAGCTTTTTTCTCTCCTACAATGAG. Amino acids: CASSLGTSFFLSYNE. The whole CDR3 protein reads CASSLGTSFFLSYNEQFF. The full variable domain, rest sourced from reference TRBV5-1 and TRBJ2-1, is KAGVTQTPRYLIKTRGQQVTLSCSPISGHRSVSWYQQTPGQGLQFLFEYFSETQRNKGNFPGRFSGRQFSNSRSEMNVSTLELGDSALYLCASSLGTSFFLSYNEQFFGPGTRLTVL.

A note on this clone: The read ends 3 residues shy of where the CDR3 ends; the end is completed using the germline J gene. The chain is built from TRBV2 and TRBJ1-4, with D possibly matching TRBD1 (5 bases). Germline values: CDR1 SNHLY, CDR2 FYNNEI. This CDR3 comprises 12 residues. Trimming cost V 4 bases and J 8 bases, with 8 bases left between them. The CDR3 is CASSGREEKLFF. CDR3 bases read: TGTGCCAGCAGTGGCAGGGAAGAAAAA. Based on the CDR3 plus reference TRBV2 and TRBJ1-4, the full variable domain is EPEVTQTPSHQVTQMGQEVILRCVPISNHLYFYWYRQILGQKVEFLVSFYNNEISEKSEIFDDQFSVERPDGSNFTLKIRSTKLEDSAMYFCASSGREEKLFFGSGTQLSVL.

To note about this clone: The CDR3 end lies 3 residues beyond the end of the read and is filled in from the germline J gene. The chain has TRBV7-2 and TRBJ2-7, with a possible D match to TRBD2 (5 bases). The CDR3 is 14 residues long. The V and J ends lost 5 bases and 2 bases respectively, with 13 bases between them. CDR1 is SGHTA, CDR2 FQGNSA, per germline. The CDR3 here is CASSTPERTYEQYF. The covered CDR3 bases are TGTGCCAGCAGCACCCCAGAGCGGACCTACGAG.

Comments on this clone: The read stops 3 residues short of the end of the CDR3; the missing end is completed from the germline J gene. This chain connects TRBV5-1 to TRBJ2-3, with TRBD2 matching 10 bases. V was clipped by 6 bases and J by 5 bases; unmatched bases: 6. The CDR3 loop spans 14 amino acids. Germline V gene sequence: CDR1 SGHRS, CDR2 YFSETQ. The sequenced part of the CDR3 DNA is TGCGCCAGCACCCTAGCGGGAGCGGGAGATACG. Encoded protein: CASTLAGAGDT. The whole CDR3 sequence reads CASTLAGAGDTQYF.

On this clone: Sequencing ends 3 residues short of the CDR3 end; the germline J gene provides the rest. The chain uses TRBV4-1 and TRBJ2-5; D uncertain. The germline V gene encodes CDR1 MGHRA and CDR2 YSYEKL. This CDR3 has 11 residues. The CDR3 is CASSQDSTQYF. Partial CDR3 DNA: TGCGCCAGCAGCCAAGATTCAACC.

Of note for this clone: The observed sequence ends 3 residues before the CDR3 terminus, with the missing tail filled in from the germline J gene. This rearrangement joins TRBV5-6 to TRBJ1-5, with a possible D match to TRBD1 (5 bases). The CDR3 is made up of 14 amino acids. The V and J ends lost 0 bases and 7 bases respectively, with 11 bases between them. The germline V gene encodes CDR1 SGHDT and CDR2 YYEEEE. CDR3 DNA, as far as it was read: TGTGCCAGCAGCTTGGACGGCAGGGCCCAGCCC. Encoded protein: CASSLDGRAQP. In full, the CDR3 is CASSLDGRAQPQHF. Full variable domain (rest looked up from reference TRBV5-6 and TRBJ1-5): DAGVTQSPTHLIKTRGQQVTLRCSPKSGHDTVSWYQQALGQGPQFIFQYYEEEERQRGNFPDRFSGHQFPNYSSELNVNALLLGDSALYLCASSLDGRAQPQHFGDGTRLSIL.

About this clone itself: The CDR3 is cut off 3 residues early in the read; its end comes from the germline J gene. The chain is built from TRBV20-1 and TRBJ2-7; 8 bases line up with TRBD1. This CDR3 is built from 14 residues. Germline V CDR1 and CDR2: DFQATT, SNEGSKA (reference sequence). J lost 4 bases, V lost 1 base, and 6 bases had no gene match. The CDR3 bases that were read are TGCAGTGCTAGAGCCGGGACAGGTGTATACGAG. Its translation is CSARAGTGVYE. The full CDR3 protein is CSARAGTGVYEQYF.

Notes on this clone: The read ends 3 residues early relative to the CDR3; the germline J gene fills the gap. This chain connects TRBV5-1 to TRBJ1-1; TRBD1 matches 7 bases. This CDR3 comprises 14 residues. V trimming: 5 bases; J trimming: 5 bases; junction bases outside the gene matches: 9. Germline CDR1 and CDR2: SGHRS and YFSETQ. This chain's CDR3 is CASSPWQGETEAFF. Incomplete CDR3 DNA: TGCGCCAGCAGTCCGTGGCAGGGGGAGACTGAA. The complete variable domain, with remaining parts taken from reference TRBV5-1 and TRBJ1-1, reads KAGVTQTPRYLIKTRGQQVTLSCSPISGHRSVSWYQQTPGQGLQFLFEYFSETQRNKGNFPGRFSGRQFSNSRSEMNVSTLELGDSALYLCASSPWQGETEAFFGQGTRLTVV.